Each of the 11 T cell receptor beta chains below was sequenced from the same sample in a study of post-analysis software for immune sequencing data. Unique molecular identifiers had been added to the TCR beta cDNA libraries. Using its own MiXCR run on the PCR reads, TCRdb lists one record per CDR3 protein. Here the sample spans 450,000 to 650,000 distinct CDR3 sequences, roughly 45% being singletons. Whole-study results and caveats: TRBV5-6, TRBV5-1 and TRBV20-1 belonged to a set of roughly 5 TRBV segments that were more frequent in patients than controls.

Their target antigens are unknown. What was sequenced was blood. These TCRs come from a girl aged 5 to 17 with multiple sclerosis.

This rearrangement joins TRBV4-1 to TRBJ2-1; D is possibly TRBD2 (5 bases). V was clipped by 3 bases and J by 4 bases, with 25 bases between them. CDR1 and CDR2 from the germline V gene are MGHRA and YSYEKL. The CDR3 is made up of 19 amino acids. The DNA of the CDR3 is TGCGCCAGCAGCCATTTCGGGGTCCCGCTAGTCCGGGGTTACAATGAGCAGTTCTTC. Translated: CASSHFGVPLVRGYNEQFF.

The chain carries TRBV11-3 and TRBJ1-2; D is undetermined. Between the trimmed V and J ends, which lost 3 bases and 8 bases, there was a span of 13 bases. The CDR3 loop spans 13 amino acids. From germline, CDR1 is SGHNT and CDR2 YENEEA. CDR3 region: CASSFTGLRGYTF. As DNA, the CDR3 is TGTGCCAGCAGCTTTACCGGGTTGCGCGGCTACACCTTC.

The rearrangement uses TRBV6-6 and TRBJ2-5; 10 bases are shared with TRBD2. V dropped 5 bases and J dropped 4; count of bases not matched to a gene: 10. The CDR3 has 16 residues. From germline, CDR1 is MNHNY and CDR2 SVGAGI (reference sequence). The CDR3, as DNA: TGTGCCAGCAGTGGACAACTAGCGGGACTTTTAGAGACCCAGTACTTC. Its translation: CASSGQLAGLLETQYF.

This clonotype was found a few times. The chain recombines TRBV20-1 with TRBJ1-2, with a possible D match to TRBD1 (6 bases). Germline lookup yields CDR1 DFQATT and CDR2 SNEGSKA (reference sequence). The CDR3 is 13 residues long. Trimming stripped 6 bases from V and 2 bases from J, with 13 bases between. CDR3 sequence reads: CSAQGFRNYGYTF. The CDR3 coding sequence is TGCAGTGCGCAGGGGTTTAGGAACTATGGCTACACCTTC.

This chain links TRBV10-2 with TRBJ2-7; D is uncertain. TRBJ2-5 matches the DNA end more closely, so the J call is doubtful. Germline CDR1 is WSHSY and CDR2 is SAAADI. The CDR3 runs 14 residues. This CDR3 is CASSESTGWETQYF. CDR3 coding DNA: TGCGCCAGCAGTGAGTCGACGGGTTGGGAGACCCAGTACTTC.

This clonotype was counted once. The chain carries TRBV29-1 and TRBJ1-2, with 9 bases that match TRBD1. CDR3 size: 16 residues. J gave up 0 bases and V 3 bases, and 8 bases lay outside the gene matches. Germline values: CDR1 SQVTM, CDR2 ANQGSEA. For the CDR3, the DNA is TGCAGCGTTGAGGTCCGGGACAGGGTAGCTAACTATGGCTACACCTTC. This gives the protein CSVEVRDRVANYGYTF.

The chain has TRBV19 and TRBJ1-2; 9 bases align to TRBD1. CDR3 length: 12 residues. Per germline, CDR1 LNHDA and CDR2 SQIVND (reference sequence). V lost 10 bases and J lost 4; bases outside the gene matches: 4. DNA for the CDR3: TGTGCCATCAAGGACAGGGGCTATGGCTACACCTTC. This gives the protein CAIKDRGYGYTF.

The CDR3 coding sequence is TGTGCCAGCAGCCGGACTAGCGGGGGGCGGTACGAAAACATTCAGTACTTC. Its translation is CASSRTSGGRYENIQYF. The genes are TRBV5-6 and TRBJ2-4, with TRBD2 identical over 14 bases. With V trimmed by 4 bases and J by 5 bases, 8 bases remained unmatched. The CDR3 consists of 17 residues. Germline V lookup: CDR1 SGHDT, CDR2 YYEEEE.

This chain connects TRBV3-1 to TRBJ2-7; possibly TRBD1 or TRBD2 for D (6 bases each). The V end lost 0 bases, the J end lost 0 bases, and 9 bases lay between the germline ends. The CDR3 length is 15 residues. Germline CDR1 is LGHDT and CDR2 is YNNKEL (reference sequence). CDR3 residues: CASSQDGGHSYEQYF. CDR3 sequence (DNA): TGTGCCAGCAGCCAAGATGGGGGGCACTCCTACGAGCAGTACTTC.

The chain couples TRBV12-3 or TRBV12-4 to TRBJ1-1; TRBD1 aligns across 7 bases. V shed 5 bases, J shed 8 bases, and the junction held 2 bases outside the gene matches. The CDR3 contains 11 residues. CDR3 in amino acids: CASSLRGEAFF. The CDR3, as DNA: TGTGCCAGCAGTCTCAGGGGGGAAGCTTTCTTT.

This clonotype was seen a handful of times. The chain has TRBV7-9 and TRBJ2-1; D not resolved. The germline V and J ends were trimmed by 1 base and 8 bases, with 6 bases remaining between them. The CDR3 spans 12 residues. Germline-derived CDR1 and CDR2 are SEHNR and FQNEAQ (reference sequence). The CDR3 DNA sequence: TGTGCCAGCAGCTTAGTCCCGTATGAGCAGTTCTTC. It translates to CASSLVPYEQFF.